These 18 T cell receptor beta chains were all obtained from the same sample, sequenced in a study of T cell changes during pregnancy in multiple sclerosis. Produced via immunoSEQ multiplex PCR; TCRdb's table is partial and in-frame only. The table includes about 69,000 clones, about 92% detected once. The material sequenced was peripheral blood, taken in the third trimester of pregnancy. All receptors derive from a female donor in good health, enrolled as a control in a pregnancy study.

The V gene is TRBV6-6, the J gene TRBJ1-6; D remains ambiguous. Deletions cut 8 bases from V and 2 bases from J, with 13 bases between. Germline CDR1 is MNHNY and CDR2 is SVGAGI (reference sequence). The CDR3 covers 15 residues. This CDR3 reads CASVGSTTYNSPLHF. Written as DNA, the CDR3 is TGTGCCAGCGTTGGCAGTACGACCTATAATTCACCCCTCCACTTT.

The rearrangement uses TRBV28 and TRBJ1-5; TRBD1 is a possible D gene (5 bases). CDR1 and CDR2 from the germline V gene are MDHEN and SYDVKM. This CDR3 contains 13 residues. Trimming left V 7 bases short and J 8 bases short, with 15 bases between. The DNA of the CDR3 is TGTGCCAGCACTGGGGGGTCCTTGAAGCCCCAGCATTTT. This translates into CASTGGSLKPQHF. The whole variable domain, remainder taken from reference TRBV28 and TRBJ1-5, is DVKVTQSSRYLVKRTGEKVFLECVQDMDHENMFWYRQDPGLGLRLIYFSYDVKMKEKGDIPEGYSVSREKKERFSLILESASTNQTSMYLCASTGGSLKPQHFGDGTRLSIL.

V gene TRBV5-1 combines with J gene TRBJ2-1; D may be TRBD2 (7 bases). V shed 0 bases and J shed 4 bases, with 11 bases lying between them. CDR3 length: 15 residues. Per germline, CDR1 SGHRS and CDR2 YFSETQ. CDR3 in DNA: TGCGCCAGCAGCTTGGCCGAGGGGGGGTACAATGAGCAGTTCTTC. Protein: CASSLAEGGYNEQFF.

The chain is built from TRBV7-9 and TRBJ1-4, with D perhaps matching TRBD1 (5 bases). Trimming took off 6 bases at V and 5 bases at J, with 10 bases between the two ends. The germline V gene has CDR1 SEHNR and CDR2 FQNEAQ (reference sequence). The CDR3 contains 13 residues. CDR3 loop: CASRGDWNEKLFF. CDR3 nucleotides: TGTGCCAGCAGAGGGGACTGGAATGAAAAACTGTTTTTT.

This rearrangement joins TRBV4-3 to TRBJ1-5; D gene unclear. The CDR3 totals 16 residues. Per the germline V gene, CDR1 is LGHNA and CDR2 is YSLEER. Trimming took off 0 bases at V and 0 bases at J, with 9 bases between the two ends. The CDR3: CASSQDWTVSNQPQHF. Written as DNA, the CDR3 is TGCGCCAGCAGCCAAGATTGGACTGTTAGCAATCAGCCCCAGCATTTT.

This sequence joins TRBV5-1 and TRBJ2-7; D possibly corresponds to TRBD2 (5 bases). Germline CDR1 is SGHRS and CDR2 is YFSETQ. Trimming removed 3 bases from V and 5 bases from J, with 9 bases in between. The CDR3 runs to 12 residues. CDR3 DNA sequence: TGCGCCAGCAGCTCCCCGAGGGACGAGCAGTACTTC. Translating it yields CASSSPRDEQYF.

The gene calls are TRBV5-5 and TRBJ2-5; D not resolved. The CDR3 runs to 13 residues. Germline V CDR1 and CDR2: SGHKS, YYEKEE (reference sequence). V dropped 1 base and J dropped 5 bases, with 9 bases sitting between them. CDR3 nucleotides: TGTGCCAGCAGCTTGAGCACCCGGGAGACCCAGTACTTC. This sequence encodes CASSLSTRETQYF.

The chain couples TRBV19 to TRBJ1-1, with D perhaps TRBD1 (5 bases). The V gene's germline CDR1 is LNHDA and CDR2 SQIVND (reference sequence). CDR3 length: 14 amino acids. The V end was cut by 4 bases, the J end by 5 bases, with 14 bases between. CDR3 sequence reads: CASSRGNPGTEAFF. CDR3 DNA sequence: TGTGCCAGTAGTAGGGGAAACCCAGGGACTGAAGCTTTCTTT.

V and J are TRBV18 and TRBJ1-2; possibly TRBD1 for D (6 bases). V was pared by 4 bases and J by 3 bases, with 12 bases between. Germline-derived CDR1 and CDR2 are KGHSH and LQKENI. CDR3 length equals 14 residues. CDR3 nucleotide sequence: TGTGCCAGCTCACGCTACAGGGATGACTATGGCTACACCTTC. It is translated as CASSRYRDDYGYTF.

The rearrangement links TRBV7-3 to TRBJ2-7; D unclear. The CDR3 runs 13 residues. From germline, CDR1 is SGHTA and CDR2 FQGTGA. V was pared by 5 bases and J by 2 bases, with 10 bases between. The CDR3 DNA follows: TGTGCCAGCAGCCTTAGTGCGACCTACGAGCAGTACTTC. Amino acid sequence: CASSLSATYEQYF. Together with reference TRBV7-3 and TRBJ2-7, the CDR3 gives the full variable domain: GAGVSQTPSNKVTEKGKYVELRCDPISGHTALYWYRQSLGQGPEFLIYFQGTGAADDSGLPNDRFFAVRPEGSVSTLKIQRTERGDSAVYLCASSLSATYEQYFGPGTRLTVT.

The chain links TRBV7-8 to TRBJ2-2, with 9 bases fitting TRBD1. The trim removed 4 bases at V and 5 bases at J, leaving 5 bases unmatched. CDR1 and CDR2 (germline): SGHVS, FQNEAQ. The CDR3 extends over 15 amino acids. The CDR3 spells CASSSGTGRTGELFF. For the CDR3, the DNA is TGTGCCAGCAGCTCGGGGACAGGGCGAACCGGGGAGCTGTTTTTT.

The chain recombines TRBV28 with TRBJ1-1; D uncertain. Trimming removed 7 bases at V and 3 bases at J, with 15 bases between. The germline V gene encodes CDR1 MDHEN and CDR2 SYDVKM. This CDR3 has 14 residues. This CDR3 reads CASIYERGYTEAFF. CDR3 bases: TGTGCCAGCATCTACGAAAGAGGATACACTGAAGCTTTCTTT.

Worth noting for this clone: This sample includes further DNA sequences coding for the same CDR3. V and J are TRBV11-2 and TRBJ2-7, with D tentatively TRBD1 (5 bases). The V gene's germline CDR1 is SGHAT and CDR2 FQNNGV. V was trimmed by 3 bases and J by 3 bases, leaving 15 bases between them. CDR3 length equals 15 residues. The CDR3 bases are TGTGCCAGCAGCTTTTCGGTTGACAGAGGCTACGAGCAGTACTTC. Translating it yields CASSFSVDRGYEQYF.

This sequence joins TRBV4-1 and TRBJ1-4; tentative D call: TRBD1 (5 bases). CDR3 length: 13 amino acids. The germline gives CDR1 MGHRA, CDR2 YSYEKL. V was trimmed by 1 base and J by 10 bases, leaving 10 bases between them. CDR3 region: CASSQGGARKLFF. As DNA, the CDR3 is TGCGCCAGCAGCCAAGGGGGCGCGAGAAAACTGTTTTTT.

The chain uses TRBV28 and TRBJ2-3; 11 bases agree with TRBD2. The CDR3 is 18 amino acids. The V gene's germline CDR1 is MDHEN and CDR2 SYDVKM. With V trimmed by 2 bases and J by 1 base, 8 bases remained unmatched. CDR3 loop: CASSLTSGSRGRTDTQYF. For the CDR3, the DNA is TGTGCCAGCAGTTTAACTAGCGGGAGTCGGGGGCGCACAGATACGCAGTATTTT.

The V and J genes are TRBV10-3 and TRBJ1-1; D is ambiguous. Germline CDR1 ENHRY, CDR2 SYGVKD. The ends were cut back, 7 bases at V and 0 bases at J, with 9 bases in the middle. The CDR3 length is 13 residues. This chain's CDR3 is CAIKSFMNTEAFF. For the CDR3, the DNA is TGTGCCATCAAGAGTTTCATGAACACTGAAGCTTTCTTT.

Here the CDR3 DNA reads TGTGCCAGCAGCCAGGGGGCAATTGGGGCCAACGTCCTGACTTTC. Translation gives CASSQGAIGANVLTF. This sequence joins TRBV11-3 and TRBJ2-6; 8 positions match TRBD1. The CDR3 is made up of 15 amino acids. Germline CDR1 SGHNT, CDR2 YENEEA. The V segment lost 5 bases and the J segment 3 bases; nucleotides outside the gene matches: 3.

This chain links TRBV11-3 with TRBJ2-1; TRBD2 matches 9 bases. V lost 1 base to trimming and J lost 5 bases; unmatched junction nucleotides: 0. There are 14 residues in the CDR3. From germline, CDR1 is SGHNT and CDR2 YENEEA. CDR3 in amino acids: CASSLGGRDNEQFF. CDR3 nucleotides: TGTGCCAGCAGCTTAGGCGGGAGGGACAATGAGCAGTTCTTC.